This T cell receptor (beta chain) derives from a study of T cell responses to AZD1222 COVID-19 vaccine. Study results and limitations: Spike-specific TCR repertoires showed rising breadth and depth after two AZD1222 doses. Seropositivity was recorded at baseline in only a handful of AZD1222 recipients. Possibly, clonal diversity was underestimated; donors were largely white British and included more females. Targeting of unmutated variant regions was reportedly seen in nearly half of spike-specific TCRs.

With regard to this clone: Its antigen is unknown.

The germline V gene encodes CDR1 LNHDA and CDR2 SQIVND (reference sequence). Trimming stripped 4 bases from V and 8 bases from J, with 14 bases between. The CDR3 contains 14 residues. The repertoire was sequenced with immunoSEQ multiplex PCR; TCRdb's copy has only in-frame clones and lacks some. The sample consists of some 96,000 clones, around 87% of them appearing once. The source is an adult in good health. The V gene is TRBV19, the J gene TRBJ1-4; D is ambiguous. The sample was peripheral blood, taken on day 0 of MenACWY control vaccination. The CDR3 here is CASSTPRGPEKLFF. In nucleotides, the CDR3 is TGTGCCAGTAGTACCCCCCGGGGTCCCGAAAAACTGTTTTTT. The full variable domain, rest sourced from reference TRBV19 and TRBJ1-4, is DGGITQSPKYLFRKEGQNVTLSCEQNLNHDAMYWYRQDPGQGLRLIYYSQIVNDFQKGDIAEGYSVSREKKESFPLTVTSAQKNPTAFYLCASSTPRGPEKLFFGSGTQLSVL.